The rows below give T cell receptor beta chains drawn from one sample of a study of blood T cell repertoires in COVID-19. Generated by immunoSEQ multiplex PCR, the TCRdb table keeps only in-frame clones and is missing some. The table has 85,000 to 100,000 clones, around 88% seen once. The source material was peripheral blood. The receptor set was obtained from a man aged 45-60 years with COVID-19, enrolled during active disease. CDR3s include the opening cysteine and the closing phenylalanine or tryptophan. A D gene is named only where the DNA matches it firmly. Clone size is not always given. Where it is, it says once, few, many or a class for expanded clones.

d_call: TRBD1; j_call: TRBJ1-6; clone_size: NA; v_call: TRBV7-9; cdr3_aa: CATDREYNSPLHF; cdr3_nt: TGTGCCACCGACAGGGAGTATAATTCACCCCTCCACTTT
d_call: NA; j_call: TRBJ1-5; clone_size: NA; v_call: TRBV21-1; cdr3_aa: CASSALRHRESNQPQHF; cdr3_nt: TGTGCCAGCAGCGCCCTGAGACACCGAGAGAGCAATCAGCCCCAGCATTTT
d_call: TRBD1; j_call: TRBJ1-3; clone_size: NA; v_call: TRBV5-5; cdr3_aa: CASSFDQGAGNTIYF; cdr3_nt: TGTGCCAGCAGCTTTGACCAGGGGGCTGGAAACACCATATATTTT
d_call: NA; j_call: TRBJ2-5; clone_size: NA; v_call: TRBV21-1; cdr3_aa: CASRRLYQETQYF; cdr3_nt: TGTGCCAGCAGAAGACTTTACCAAGAGACCCAGTACTTC
d_call: NA; j_call: TRBJ2-7; clone_size: NA; v_call: TRBV7-2; cdr3_aa: CASSLTGTYEQYF; cdr3_nt: TGTGCCAGCAGCTTAACAGGCACCTACGAGCAGTACTTC
d_call: NA; j_call: TRBJ1-1; clone_size: NA; v_call: TRBV3-1/TRBV3-2; cdr3_aa: CASSLRQRNTEAFF; cdr3_nt: TGTGCCAGCAGCCTTAGACAGAGGAACACTGAAGCTTTCTTT
d_call: NA; j_call: TRBJ2-5; clone_size: NA; v_call: TRBV19; cdr3_aa: CASSRGGEVVTQYF; cdr3_nt: TGTGCCAGTAGTAGAGGAGGGGAAGTAGTGACCCAGTACTTC
d_call: TRBD1; j_call: TRBJ1-2; clone_size: NA; v_call: TRBV6-5; cdr3_aa: CASRNAGTGGLGYTF; cdr3_nt: TGTGCCAGCAGGAACGCCGGGACAGGGGGACTCGGCTACACCTTC
d_call: NA; j_call: TRBJ1-4; clone_size: NA; v_call: TRBV3-1/TRBV3-2; cdr3_aa: CASSQAPTWTSNEKLFF; cdr3_nt: TGTGCCAGCAGCCAAGCCCCAACGTGGACTAGTAATGAAAAACTGTTTTTT
d_call: NA; j_call: TRBJ1-6; clone_size: NA; v_call: TRBV5-6; cdr3_aa: CASSLVGRGNSPLHF; cdr3_nt: TGTGCCAGCAGCTTGGTCGGCAGGGGAAATTCACCCCTCCACTTT
d_call: NA; j_call: TRBJ2-4; clone_size: once; v_call: TRBV2; cdr3_aa: CASRITTRREAKNIQYF; cdr3_nt: TGTGCCAGCAGAATTACTACACGGAGGGAGGCCAAAAACATTCAGTACTTC
d_call: TRBD1; j_call: TRBJ1-1; clone_size: few; v_call: TRBV9; cdr3_aa: CASSGTGGTNTEAFF; cdr3_nt: TGTGCCAGCAGCGGGACAGGGGGCACGAACACTGAAGCTTTCTTT
d_call: NA; j_call: TRBJ2-1; clone_size: NA; v_call: TRBV12-3/TRBV12-4; cdr3_aa: CASSLAGGAQFF; cdr3_nt: TGTGCCAGCAGTTTAGCCGGAGGGGCCCAGTTCTTC
d_call: NA; j_call: TRBJ1-2; clone_size: NA; v_call: TRBV29-1; cdr3_aa: CSALWGGYGYTF; cdr3_nt: TGCAGCGCCCTTTGGGGGGGCTATGGCTACACCTTC
d_call: TRBD2; j_call: TRBJ2-3; clone_size: NA; v_call: TRBV5-4; cdr3_aa: CASSLAGGDTQYF; cdr3_nt: TGTGCCAGCAGCCTAGCGGGGGGGGATACGCAGTATTTT
d_call: NA; j_call: TRBJ1-2; clone_size: NA; v_call: TRBV18; cdr3_aa: CASSPVPGVGGYTF; cdr3_nt: TGTGCCAGCTCACCAGTCCCCGGGGTCGGAGGCTACACCTTC
d_call: NA; j_call: TRBJ1-4; clone_size: once; v_call: TRBV30; cdr3_aa: CAWSLGGAANEKLFF; cdr3_nt: TGTGCCTGGAGCCTAGGTGGGGCAGCTAATGAAAAACTGTTTTTT
d_call: NA; j_call: TRBJ1-5; clone_size: NA; v_call: TRBV24-1; cdr3_aa: CATSQTHEAQPQHF; cdr3_nt: TGTGCCACCAGTCAGACCCACGAGGCTCAGCCCCAGCATTTT
d_call: NA; j_call: TRBJ1-1; clone_size: NA; v_call: TRBV19; cdr3_aa: CASSISFLENTEAFF; cdr3_nt: TGTGCCAGTAGTATTTCGTTTCTAGAGAACACTGAAGCTTTCTTT
d_call: TRBD2; j_call: TRBJ2-7; clone_size: NA; v_call: TRBV10-2; cdr3_aa: CASSVWRGGLSYEQYF; cdr3_nt: TGCGCCAGCAGTGTGTGGCGGGGGGGCCTCTCCTACGAGCAGTACTTC
d_call: NA; j_call: TRBJ1-4; clone_size: NA; v_call: TRBV5-6; cdr3_aa: CASSFNNEKLFF; cdr3_nt: TGTGCCAGCAGCTTTAATAATGAAAAACTGTTTTTT
d_call: TRBD1; j_call: TRBJ1-2; clone_size: NA; v_call: TRBV30; cdr3_aa: CAWRGDRGVIGYTF; cdr3_nt: TGTGCCTGGAGGGGGGACAGGGGGGTTATAGGCTACACCTTC
d_call: NA; j_call: TRBJ1-6; clone_size: NA; v_call: TRBV30; cdr3_aa: CAWSSNSPLHF; cdr3_nt: TGTGCCTGGAGTAGCAATTCACCCCTCCACTTT
d_call: TRBD1; j_call: TRBJ1-2; clone_size: NA; v_call: TRBV7-8; cdr3_aa: CASSPGDRRYGYTF; cdr3_nt: TGTGCCAGCAGCCCCGGGGACAGGCGGTATGGCTACACCTTC
d_call: NA; j_call: TRBJ2-2; clone_size: NA; v_call: TRBV2; cdr3_aa: CASDSGIASNTGEPFF; cdr3_nt: TGTGCCAGTGACTCTGGGATAGCGTCGAACACCGGGGAGCCGTTTTTT
d_call: NA; j_call: TRBJ1-3; clone_size: once; v_call: TRBV6-5; cdr3_aa: CASSSGVVSGNTIYF; cdr3_nt: TGTGCCAGCAGTTCCGGAGTCGTGTCGGGAAACACCATATATTTT
d_call: NA; j_call: TRBJ2-7; clone_size: NA; v_call: TRBV25-1; cdr3_aa: CASSGLTGPTYEQYF; cdr3_nt: TGTGCCAGCAGTGGTCTTACGGGTCCGACCTACGAGCAGTACTTC
d_call: NA; j_call: TRBJ1-5; clone_size: NA; v_call: TRBV27; cdr3_aa: CASSYRGNQPQHF; cdr3_nt: TGTGCCAGCAGTTACAGGGGCAATCAGCCCCAGCATTTT
d_call: TRBD1; j_call: TRBJ1-2; clone_size: NA; v_call: TRBV2; cdr3_aa: CASSGDSSYGYTF; cdr3_nt: TGTGCCAGCAGTGGGGACAGTTCTTATGGCTACACCTTC
d_call: NA; j_call: TRBJ1-4; clone_size: NA; v_call: TRBV5-1; cdr3_aa: CASRQNEKLFF; cdr3_nt: TGCGCCAGCAGGCAGAATGAAAAACTGTTTTTT
d_call: NA; j_call: TRBJ2-1; clone_size: NA; v_call: TRBV3-1/TRBV3-2; cdr3_aa: CASSQEGWRVPYNEQFF; cdr3_nt: TGTGCCAGCAGCCAAGAAGGATGGCGGGTTCCCTACAATGAGCAGTTCTTC
d_call: TRBD1; j_call: TRBJ1-5; clone_size: NA; v_call: TRBV6-6; cdr3_aa: CASSWGQGNQPQHF; cdr3_nt: TGTGCCAGCAGCTGGGGACAGGGCAATCAGCCCCAGCATTTT
d_call: NA; j_call: TRBJ2-3; clone_size: NA; v_call: TRBV25-1; cdr3_aa: CASSEGASGFTDTQYF; cdr3_nt: TGTGCCAGCAGTGAGGGCGCATCGGGATTCACAGATACGCAGTATTTT
d_call: TRBD1; j_call: TRBJ2-7; clone_size: NA; v_call: TRBV5-1; cdr3_aa: CASSLASNRGPGVEQYF; cdr3_nt: TGCGCCAGCAGCTTGGCAAGCAACAGGGGCCCCGGTGTGGAGCAGTACTTC
d_call: TRBD1; j_call: TRBJ1-5; clone_size: NA; v_call: TRBV27; cdr3_aa: CASSYTGGFQPQHF; cdr3_nt: TGTGCCAGCAGTTACACAGGGGGCTTTCAGCCCCAGCATTTT
d_call: TRBD2; j_call: TRBJ2-7; clone_size: NA; v_call: TRBV14; cdr3_aa: CASSRTSGGSEQYF; cdr3_nt: TGTGCCAGCAGCCGGACTAGCGGGGGAAGCGAGCAGTACTTC
d_call: NA; j_call: TRBJ2-2; clone_size: NA; v_call: TRBV5-4; cdr3_aa: CASSLHSNTGELFF; cdr3_nt: TGTGCCAGCAGCTTGCACAGCAACACCGGGGAGCTGTTTTTT
d_call: NA; j_call: TRBJ2-7; clone_size: NA; v_call: TRBV6-5; cdr3_aa: CASSETDASYYEQYF; cdr3_nt: TGTGCCAGCAGCGAGACAGACGCATCGTACTACGAGCAGTACTTC
d_call: TRBD1; j_call: TRBJ1-5; clone_size: once; v_call: TRBV6-5; cdr3_aa: CASSLFRTGRNQPQHF; cdr3_nt: TGTGCCAGCAGTTTATTTAGGACAGGGAGAAATCAGCCCCAGCATTTT
d_call: NA; j_call: TRBJ1-5; clone_size: few; v_call: TRBV27; cdr3_aa: CASSLVQGSNQPQHF; cdr3_nt: TGTGCCAGCAGTTTAGTCCAGGGGAGCAATCAGCCCCAGCATTTT
d_call: TRBD1; j_call: TRBJ1-3; clone_size: NA; v_call: TRBV9; cdr3_aa: CASSVRGGVGNTIYF; cdr3_nt: TGTGCCAGCAGCGTCAGAGGGGGCGTAGGAAACACCATATATTTT
d_call: TRBD1; j_call: TRBJ1-2; clone_size: NA; v_call: TRBV30; cdr3_aa: CAWSVRGTGGHGYTF; cdr3_nt: TGTGCCTGGAGTGTACGTGGGACAGGGGGCCATGGCTACACCTTC
d_call: TRBD1; j_call: TRBJ2-1; clone_size: NA; v_call: TRBV9; cdr3_aa: CASSAIGTGSLEQFF; cdr3_nt: TGTGCCAGCAGCGCCATCGGGACAGGTTCTCTTGAGCAGTTCTTC
d_call: NA; j_call: TRBJ2-7; clone_size: NA; v_call: TRBV9; cdr3_aa: CASSVGRTGGADYEQYF; cdr3_nt: TGTGCCAGCAGCGTAGGACGAACAGGTGGGGCAGACTACGAGCAGTACTTC
d_call: NA; j_call: TRBJ1-5; clone_size: NA; v_call: TRBV28; cdr3_aa: CASSGRADQPQHF; cdr3_nt: TGTGCCAGCAGTGGGAGGGCGGATCAGCCCCAGCATTTT
d_call: TRBD1; j_call: TRBJ2-7; clone_size: NA; v_call: TRBV5-5; cdr3_aa: CASSLGTGFSTYEQYF; cdr3_nt: TGTGCCAGCAGCTTGGGGACAGGGTTTTCTACTTACGAGCAGTACTTC